This entry describes one TCR beta chain. This clonotype was seen repeatedly, ten times or more. What this receptor recognizes is not known. Per-base quality was not reported, and no clone a single base away is much larger than it. Library construction relied on 5' RACE. Sequencer: Illumina HiSeq 2500. The second PCR ran for about 6 to 12 cycles and used a J-beta primer mix along with a sample-barcoded 5' primer. A template-switch 5' adaptor carrying 12 random nucleotides introduced a unique molecular identifier onto each TCR beta cDNA molecule. Each sample yielded at least 3 million CDR3-containing paired-end reads. All of the RNA was converted into first-strand cDNA using the Mint cDNA synthesis kit, with a TRBC-specific oligonucleotide serving as the primer. Following uracil-DNA glycosylase treatment, a first 18-cycle PCR with universal primers M1SS and BC2_uni_R was performed on all cDNA. In the source study's methods: For normalization, 1 million high-quality reads were randomly selected from each sample, with every read carrying a distinct molecular identifier. Reads with shared molecular identifiers were discarded instead of being binned into consensus sequences. MiTCR, with a Q25 quality threshold and the strictest error-elimination algorithm, was used for CDR3 identification, clonotype clustering and error correction. A nonparametric unseen species model using Euler transformation provided a lower-bound estimate of total TCR beta diversity. TCRdb reworked the public reads: Q25 trimming with fastp, MiXCR clone assembly, productive beta chains retained. Each CDR3 protein appears once, grouped with its most common genes and DNA. The V and J calls follow TCRdb's processing rather than the paper's. In all, the sample holds some 640,000 distinct CDR3 sequences, and 49% of those were seen once. Together, the top ten hold roughly 34% of the sample.

The data are from a study of blood T cells in healthy people across ages (dated by TCRdb to about 2015). Regarding the study in general: In model experiments, template switching captured about one uniquely barcoded TCR beta cDNA molecule for every two T cells. To track age-related changes in TCR beta repertoire diversity, the study relied on deep sequencing normalized with unique cDNA molecular identifiers. The donors were divided into four age groups: young (average around 16 years), middle-aged (around 37), aged (about 56) and long-lived (around 87). To avoid experimental bias, donors of different ages were spread randomly across the sequencing lanes. Two additional independent replicas of 1 million unique cDNA reads from the same blood draw were analyzed for two donors (one aged 18 to 30 and one aged 80 or older).

Donors were around 37 systemically healthy Caucasian individuals from Russia aged roughly 6 to 95 years. Roughly 10 milliliters of peripheral blood were collected from each donor into EDTA-treated Vacutainer tubes. PBMCs were isolated by Ficoll-Paque density-gradient centrifugation, with at least 7 million obtained per sample. Total RNA was extracted from PBMCs with Trizol reagent, with at least 6 micrograms obtained per sample. For every donor, an aliquot of PBMCs went through flow cytometry to measure the percentages of naive CD45RAhigh/CD27high T cells. The V and J ends are trimmed by 5 bases and 8 bases, leaving 20 bases between them. The CDR3, from cysteine to phenylalanine, totals 15 residues. CDR3 DNA is the only sequence kept; it has 45 bases, read in frame from the first base. The germline V gene specifies SGHAT as CDR1 and FQNNGV as CDR2. General findings and caveats noted by the study authors: Donor CMV infection status was unknown, potentially confounding age-related changes in expanded clonotypes. Total diversity estimates from one million sequenced T cells were considered lower bounds and underestimates. Bulk unsorted PBMC profiling prevented conclusive comparison of naive and antigen-experienced compartments. Compared with the aged group, more naive CD4+ T cells, fewer expanded clones and increased TCR diversity were shown by the long-lived group, suggesting age selection. Observed TCR beta diversity per million T cells fell roughly linearly with age, and a significant reduction was already apparent by age approximately 40. A strong correlation was found between observed TCR beta diversity and the percentage of naive T cells measured by flow cytometry.

The rearranged segments are TRBV11-2 and TRBJ2-3, and the D gene may be TRBD1, 6 bases matching. The receptor was isolated from a woman in her sixties or seventies in good health. The sample consisted of blood. The sequence in DNA is TGTGCCAGCAGCCGCCTTGTGGGGGCGTCGGCTACGCAGTATTTT. It translates to CASSRLVGASATQYF.